This T cell receptor (beta chain) derives from a study of blood T cell repertoires in COVID-19. In the original analysis: Reference gene primer amplification gave nucleated cell count estimates. Assay used: immunoSEQ multiplex PCR; TCRdb lists only in-frame clones, some missing. D and trimming come from the DNA, and the V and J calls and clone size come from that table. Seen here are under 40,000 clones, about 94% observed once, and the top ten hold 3.5% to 5%. The clonotype comes from a human donor with active COVID-19. The donor label of this sample is uncertain. Material: peripheral blood.

The CDR3 sequence: CASSQGSAETQYF. The CDR3 DNA sequence: TGTGCCAGCAGCCAGGGCTCTGCGGAGACCCAGTACTTC. V gene TRBV11-2 combines with J gene TRBJ2-5, with D possibly matching TRBD1 (5 bases). Germline V gene data show CDR1 as SGHAT and CDR2 as FQNNGV. The V end lost 5 bases, the J end lost 5 bases, and 12 bases lay between the germline ends. The CDR3 is 13 amino acids.